Here is one T cell receptor beta chain with its context. The record originates from a study of T cell changes during pregnancy in multiple sclerosis. Some clones are missing from TCRdb's copy, which holds only in-frame ones; the method was immunoSEQ multiplex PCR. The sample contains more than 50,000 clones, about 92% of which appear only once. This clonotype originated in a female donor in good health, enrolled as a control in a pregnancy study. The sample consisted of peripheral blood, taken in the first trimester of pregnancy.

This chain's CDR3 is CASSLSGPNQPQHF. The CDR3 DNA reads as TGTGCCAGCAGCTTGAGCGGCCCCAATCAGCCCCAGCATTTT. The gene calls are TRBV5-4 and TRBJ1-5; no firm D call. Per germline, CDR1 SGHNT and CDR2 YYREEE (reference sequence). This CDR3 contains 14 residues. The ends were cut back, 1 base at V and 3 bases at J, with 8 bases in the middle.